The TCR beta chain described here comes from a study of early T cells in non-severe SARS-CoV-2 infection. Study in general: Chains were not paired, and sequencing was done on bulk RNA from unsorted whole blood.

cDNA molecules, individually, were tagged with unique molecular identifiers. TCRdb re-analysed the 5' RACE reads in MiXCR, keeping a single row per CDR3 protein. Of tens of thousands of distinct CDR3 sequences in the sample, 9% to 15% were seen once. Points from the study as a whole: Matching against VDJdb likely underestimated virus-specific expansions, favoring anti-spike CD8.

A note on this clonotype: Its antigen is currently unknown.

Trimming removed 3 bases at V and 5 bases at J, with 12 bases between. This CDR3 has 14 amino acids. The germline V gene encodes CDR1 WNHNN and CDR2 SYGVQD (reference sequence). This clonotype originated in an adult who was a healthcare worker with PCR-confirmed SARS-CoV-2 infection or an uninfected control (not recorded which). The V and J genes are TRBV10-1 and TRBJ2-3, with no clear D. Material: whole blood. The CDR3 DNA follows: TGCGCCAGCAGTGACGGTGGTCTGGGAGATACGCAGTATTTT. Translated, it gives CASSDGGLGDTQYF.